This section outlines one T cell receptor beta chain sequence together with its context. Its antigen is still unknown. The data stem from a study of T cell repertoires in cytomegalovirus infection. At the level of the study: Through public TCR beta signatures, both CMV infection and matching HLA type were indicated. Study conclusions and caveats: Identification of carriers of CMV plus the relevant HLA was performed using cumulative public TCR beta family frequency. In two of eight donors, the top clonotype was HLA-C-restricted CMV-specific.

From the reads, TCRdb called clonotypes with MiXCR, one entry per CDR3 protein. Of about 740,000 distinct CDR3 sequences in the sample, 35% to 40% were seen once. The source material was PBMCs. The receptor was derived from a human donor in good health (CMV status not recorded). Some clones in this sample may be carry-over from other donors' samples.

The CDR3 bases are TGTGCCAGCAGTGAACAGAGGGGGGGCCGCGGCACCGGGGAGCTGTTTTTT. Protein sequence: CASSEQRGGRGTGELFF. The chain joins TRBV2 to TRBJ2-2; tentatively, D is TRBD2 (7 bases). Germline CDR1 and CDR2: SNHLY and FYNNEI. The CDR3 is 17 residues long. Trimming took 2 bases from V and 4 from J, leaving 17 bases between them. Based on the CDR3 plus reference TRBV2 and TRBJ2-2, the full variable domain is EPEVTQTPSHQVTQMGQEVILRCVPISNHLYFYWYRQILGQKVEFLVSFYNNEISEKSEIFDDQFSVERPDGSNFTLKIRSTKLEDSAMYFCASSEQRGGRGTGELFFGEGSRLTVL.